One sample yielded the 24 T cell receptor beta chains listed below, sequenced in a study of radiation and T cells in renal cell carcinoma. The time point denotes: baseline pretreatment blood. The treatment: 15 Gy SBRT to primary tumor, nephrectomy 4 weeks later. Measured with immunoSEQ multiplex PCR; TCRdb has only the in-frame clones, and not every one. The table includes 130,000 or so clones, over 65% detected once. Material: blood, obtained from a patient whose treatment included radiotherapy and nephrectomy. These receptors were collected from a woman aged 50 to 60 with renal cell carcinoma.

V is TRBV5-1 and J is TRBJ2-5; D is uncertain. The V end was cut by 4 bases, the J end by 5 bases, with 15 bases between. Per the germline V gene, CDR1 is SGHRS and CDR2 is YFSETQ. The CDR3 spans 14 residues. CDR3 DNA: TGCGCCAGCAGCCCCGGGCCCCGCAGGGAGACCCAGTACTTC. Amino acids: CASSPGPRRETQYF.

V and J are TRBV5-1 and TRBJ2-2; 9 bases are shared with TRBD1. The CDR3 covers 15 residues. CDR1 is SGHRS and CDR2 is YFSETQ in the germline V gene. J was trimmed by 1 base and V by 4 bases; bases with no gene match: 2. This CDR3 is CASSPGQGNTGELFF. CDR3 nucleotides: TGCGCCAGCAGCCCGGGACAGGGGAACACCGGGGAGCTGTTTTTT.

The CDR3 spells CASSLAGSGNTIYF. CDR3 nucleotides: TGTGCCAGCAGCTTGGCCGGCTCTGGAAACACCATATATTTT. The chain carries TRBV7-2 and TRBJ1-3; D remains ambiguous. Trimming removed 3 bases at V and 0 bases at J, with 6 bases between. Per the germline V gene, CDR1 is SGHTA and CDR2 is FQGNSA. The length of the CDR3 is 14 residues.

The chain is built from TRBV10-2 and TRBJ1-1, with D possibly being TRBD1 (5 bases). Germline CDR1 and CDR2: WSHSY and SAAADI. The V gene lost 6 bases and the J gene lost 0 bases, with 11 bases spanning the gap. The CDR3 sequence is 14 residues long. This CDR3 reads CASSEGTVNTEAFF. CDR3 DNA: TGCGCCAGCAGCGAAGGGACGGTGAACACTGAAGCTTTCTTT.

The V gene is TRBV5-4, the J gene TRBJ2-5; D is unclear. V gave up 1 base and J gave up 1 base, with 5 bases separating them. The CDR3 loop spans 13 amino acids. Germline lookup yields CDR1 SGHNT and CDR2 YYREEE (reference sequence). For the CDR3, the DNA is TGTGCCAGCAGCTTGAAGACCCAAGAGACCCAGTACTTC. It yields the protein CASSLKTQETQYF.

The chain uses TRBV5-1 and TRBJ2-1; TRBD2 matches 8 bases. This CDR3 region has 15 residues. V was pared by 6 bases and J by 5 bases, with 10 bases of the junction left unmatched. Germline CDR1 SGHRS, CDR2 YFSETQ. In nucleotides, the CDR3 is TGCGCCAGCATCCCCGGGGGGGGAGGGGACAATGAGCAGTTCTTC. Residues: CASIPGGGGDNEQFF.

V is TRBV5-1 and J is TRBJ2-1; 13 positions agree with TRBD2. Germline lookup yields CDR1 SGHRS and CDR2 YFSETQ. J was trimmed by 9 bases and V by 5 bases; bases with no gene match: 8. There are 15 residues in the CDR3. The CDR3: CASREGTSGTTEQFF. The CDR3, as DNA: TGCGCCAGCAGGGAAGGGACTAGCGGGACCACTGAGCAGTTCTTC.

This sequence joins TRBV7-2 and TRBJ1-6; D is unresolved. Germline CDR1 reads SGHTA; CDR2 reads FQGNSA. V was cut by 9 bases and J by 8 bases, with 14 bases left in between. This CDR3 has 13 amino acids. The CDR3 sequence: CASHKSPDSPLHF. The CDR3 coding sequence is TGTGCCAGTCATAAATCTCCGGATTCACCCCTCCACTTT. Full variable domain (missing parts from reference TRBV7-2 and TRBJ1-6): GAGVSQSPSNKVTEKGKDVELRCDPISGHTALYWYRQSLGQGLEFLIYFQGNSAPDKSGLPSDRFSAERTGGSVSTLTIQRTQQEDSAVYLCASHKSPDSPLHFGNGTRLTVT.

Judged by abundance, this clone is medium-sized. The CDR3: CASSSTSVGTGELFF. CDR3 nucleotide sequence: TGCGCCAGCAGCTCTACTAGCGTCGGGACCGGGGAGCTGTTTTTT. V and J are TRBV10-2 and TRBJ2-2; TRBD2 matches at 7 bases. The CDR3 is made up of 15 amino acids. CDR1 WSHSY and CDR2 SAAADI come from the germline V gene. The junction had 9 bases not matched to a gene; V was cut back by 6 bases and J by 5 bases.

This chain connects TRBV18 to TRBJ1-2, with D perhaps TRBD1 (5 bases). This CDR3 comprises 14 residues. V lost 0 bases to trimming and J lost 5 bases, with 10 bases between them. Germline V CDR1 and CDR2: KGHSH, LQKENI. The CDR3 coding sequence is TGTGCCAGCTCACCACCCTTAGGGGTATATGGCTACACCTTC. Its protein is CASSPPLGVYGYTF.

V is TRBV28 and J is TRBJ1-1, with a tentative D call TRBD1 (5 bases). The CDR3 is 12 residues long. V was clipped by 2 bases and J by 11 bases, with 12 bases between them. CDR1 is MDHEN and CDR2 is SYDVKM in the germline V gene. CDR3 loop: CASSLGGFGAFF. The CDR3 coding sequence is TGTGCCAGCAGTTTAGGGGGTTTTGGGGCTTTCTTT.

This sequence joins TRBV7-9 and TRBJ2-7, with D unclear. The length of the CDR3 is 12 residues. CDR1 and CDR2 from the germline V gene are SEHNR and FQNEAQ (reference sequence). The V gene lost 3 bases and the J gene lost 1 base, with 4 bases spanning the gap. Written as DNA, the CDR3 is TGTGCCAGCAGCTTCGGTTCCTACGAGCAGTACTTC. Its translation is CASSFGSYEQYF.

This chain uses TRBV7-8 with TRBJ2-4; the D gene is possibly TRBD2 (5 bases). Germline V gene sequence: CDR1 SGHVS, CDR2 FQNEAQ. The CDR3 consists of 16 residues. V lost 2 bases and J 0 bases, leaving 11 bases between the germline ends. As DNA, the CDR3 is TGTGCCAGCAGCTTAAAGGCTAGCCTAGCCAAAAACATTCAGTACTTC. It codes for CASSLKASLAKNIQYF. The complete variable domain, with remaining parts taken from reference TRBV7-8 and TRBJ2-4, reads GAGVSQSPRYKVAKRGQDVALRCDPISGHVSLFWYQQALGQGPEFLTYFQNEAQLDKSGLPSDRFFAERPEGSVSTLKIQRTQQEDSAVYLCASSLKASLAKNIQYFGAGTRLSVL.

The rearrangement joins TRBV6-6 to TRBJ2-4, with D perhaps matching TRBD2 (7 bases). Between the trimmed V and J ends, which lost 7 bases and 7 bases, there was a span of 20 bases. Germline lookup yields CDR1 MNHNY and CDR2 SVGAGI (reference sequence). CDR3 size: 15 residues. The CDR3 DNA reads TGTGCCAGCACCACCGTCATTGGGGGGGCGAACATTCAGTACTTC. This gives the protein CASTTVIGGANIQYF.

The genes are TRBV5-1 and TRBJ2-3; maybe TRBD1 (6 bases). The germline V gene encodes CDR1 SGHRS and CDR2 YFSETQ. Trimming stripped 3 bases from V and 1 base from J, with 15 bases between. The CDR3 length is 16 residues. The CDR3 protein is CASSWGNRQGTDTQYF. CDR3 DNA: TGCGCCAGCAGCTGGGGGAATCGACAGGGCACAGATACGCAGTATTTT.

This clone was observed a handful of times. The V and J genes are TRBV9 and TRBJ1-4, with 8 positions matching TRBD1. The germline CDR1 and CDR2 sequences are SGDLS and YYNGEE. The CDR3 runs to 15 residues. Losses at the gene ends were 4 bases for V and 5 bases for J; bases not matched to a gene: 7. As DNA, the CDR3 is TGTGCCAGCAGCCCTCAAACAGGGGGGAATGAAAAACTGTTTTTT. Protein sequence: CASSPQTGGNEKLFF.

The chain links TRBV6-1 to TRBJ1-1; D is possibly TRBD1 (6 bases). This CDR3 is 14 amino acids long. Germline lookup yields CDR1 MNHNS and CDR2 SASEGT. V lost 2 bases and J 8 bases, leaving 15 bases between the germline ends. The CDR3 DNA sequence: TGTGCCAGCAGTGAACGTTATCGGGGGGCCGAAGCTTTCTTT. Residues: CASSERYRGAEAFF.

The chain links TRBV4-1 to TRBJ2-7, with a possible D match to TRBD2 (6 bases). CDR1 is MGHRA and CDR2 is YSYEKL in the germline V gene. Deletions cut 3 bases from V and 7 bases from J, with 22 bases between. CDR3 length equals 16 residues. DNA of the CDR3: TGCGCCAGCAGCCAGGAATCCGGGACGGACTACGTGGAGCAGTACTTC. Translation gives CASSQESGTDYVEQYF.

DNA of the CDR3: TGCGCCAGCAGCTTGGATAGGACAGGGAGTTACGAGCAGTACTTC. As protein: CASSLDRTGSYEQYF. V and J are TRBV5-1 and TRBJ2-7; TRBD1 matches 8 bases. In germline, CDR1 is SGHRS, CDR2 YFSETQ. The CDR3 runs to 15 residues. The trim removed 0 bases at V and 4 bases at J, leaving 6 bases unmatched.

V usage is TRBV2 and J usage is TRBJ2-7; weak D call: TRBD1 (5 bases). The CDR3 extends over 13 amino acids. V lost 3 bases to trimming and J lost 1 base, with 7 bases between them. Germline CDR1 SNHLY, CDR2 FYNNEI. CDR3 amino acids: CASSEGPSYEQYF. CDR3 nucleotides: TGTGCCAGCAGTGAGGGGCCGTCCTACGAGCAGTACTTC.

The V gene is TRBV27, the J gene TRBJ2-5, with 8 bases identical to TRBD1. From germline, CDR1 is MNHEY and CDR2 SMNVEV (reference sequence). J was trimmed by 2 bases and V by 3 bases; bases with no gene match: 5. CDR3 length: 15 amino acids. The CDR3 loop reads CASSLEDRGQETQYF. The CDR3 DNA is TGTGCCAGCAGTTTGGAAGACAGGGGACAAGAGACCCAGTACTTC.

The chain recombines TRBV7-9 with TRBJ1-4; D is unresolved. CDR1 SEHNR and CDR2 FQNEAQ come from the germline V gene (reference sequence). The ends were cut back, 1 base at V and 0 bases at J, with 3 bases in the middle. This CDR3 is built from 14 residues. The CDR3 protein is CASSLGATNEKLFF. CDR3 bases: TGTGCCAGCAGCTTAGGAGCAACTAATGAAAAACTGTTTTTT. The entire variable domain, with the rest obtained from reference TRBV7-9 and TRBJ1-4, is as follows: DTGVSQNPRHKITKRGQNVTFRCDPISEHNRLYWYRQTLGQGPEFLTYFQNEAQLEKSRLLSDRFSAERPKGSFSTLEIQRTEQGDSAMYLCASSLGATNEKLFFGSGTQLSVL.

The V gene is TRBV19, the J gene TRBJ1-2; weak D call: TRBD1 (5 bases). Germline assignment: CDR1 LNHDA and CDR2 SQIVND (reference sequence). Trimming cost V 5 bases and J 0 bases, with 7 bases left between them. The CDR3 consists of 13 residues. This chain's CDR3 is CASSEGPNYGYTF. The DNA for the CDR3 is TGTGCCAGTAGTGAGGGGCCTAACTATGGCTACACCTTC.

The chain recombines TRBV4-1 with TRBJ2-7; D ambiguous. CDR3 length: 14 residues. V gave up 0 bases and J gave up 0 bases, with 6 bases separating them. The V gene's germline CDR1 is MGHRA and CDR2 YSYEKL. The CDR3 sequence: CASSQDFSSYEQYF. For the CDR3, the DNA is TGCGCCAGCAGCCAAGATTTCAGCTCCTACGAGCAGTACTTC.